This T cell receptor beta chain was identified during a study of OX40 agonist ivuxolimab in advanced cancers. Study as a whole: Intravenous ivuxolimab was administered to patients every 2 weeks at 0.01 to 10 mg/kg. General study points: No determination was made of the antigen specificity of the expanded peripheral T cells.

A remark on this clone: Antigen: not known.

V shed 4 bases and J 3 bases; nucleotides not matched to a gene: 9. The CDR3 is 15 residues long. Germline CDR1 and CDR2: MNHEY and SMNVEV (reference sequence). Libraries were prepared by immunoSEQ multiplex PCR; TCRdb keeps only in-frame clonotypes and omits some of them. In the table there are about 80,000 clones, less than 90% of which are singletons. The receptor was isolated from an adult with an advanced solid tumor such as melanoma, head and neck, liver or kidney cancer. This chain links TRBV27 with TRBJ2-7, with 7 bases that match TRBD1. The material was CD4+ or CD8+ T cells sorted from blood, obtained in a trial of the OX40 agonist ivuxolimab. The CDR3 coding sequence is TGTGCCAGCAGTTCTTCCGGGACAGTGTTCTACGAGCAGTACTTC. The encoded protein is CASSSSGTVFYEQYF.